This note documents a single T cell receptor (beta chain) sequence. The trim removed 5 bases at V and 2 bases at J, leaving 10 bases unmatched. There are 16 residues in the CDR3. From germline, CDR1 is SGHVS and CDR2 FNYEAQ. Survey-level immunoSEQ sequencing profiled the TCR beta repertoire. Libraries were prepared by immunoSEQ multiplex PCR; TCRdb keeps only in-frame clonotypes and omits some of them. Of under 65,000 clones listed, over 90% are singletons. The rearrangement uses TRBV7-6 and TRBJ2-3; 7 nucleotides align to TRBD1. Sequenced material: PBMCs. The TCR comes from a man aged 35 to 55 with rheumatoid arthritis. DNA for the CDR3: TGTGCCAGCAGCATAAGGGGGCCCTCCTACACAGATACGCAGTATTTT. This gives the protein CASSIRGPSYTDTQYF.